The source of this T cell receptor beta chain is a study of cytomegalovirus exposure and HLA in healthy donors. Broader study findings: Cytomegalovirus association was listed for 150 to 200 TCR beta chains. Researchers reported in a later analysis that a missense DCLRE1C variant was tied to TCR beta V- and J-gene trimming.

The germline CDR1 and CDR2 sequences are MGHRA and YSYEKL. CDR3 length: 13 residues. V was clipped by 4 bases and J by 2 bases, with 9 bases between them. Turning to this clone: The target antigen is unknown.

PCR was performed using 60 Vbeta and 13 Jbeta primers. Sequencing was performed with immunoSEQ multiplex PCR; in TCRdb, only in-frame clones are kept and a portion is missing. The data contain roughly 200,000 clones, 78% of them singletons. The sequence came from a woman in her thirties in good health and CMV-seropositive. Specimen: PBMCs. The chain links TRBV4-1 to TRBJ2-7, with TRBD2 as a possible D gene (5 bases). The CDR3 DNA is TGCGCCAGCAGCCGCGGGCCCACCTACGAGCAGTACTTC. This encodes CASSRGPTYEQYF.